This T cell receptor (beta chain) was observed in a study of CD8 T cells in Susac syndrome. After extraction with the RNeasy kit, roughly 0.5 to 1 ug of the RNA was reverse transcribed using random hexamers. TCRdb processed the immunoSEQ multiplex PCR reads anew with MiXCR; each CDR3 protein has one entry. The table shows roughly 200,000 distinct CDR3 sequences, with about 95% occurring only once. FACS enriched CD8+ TEMRA cells, while bulk CD8+ and CD4+ were negatively isolated. The V and J ends lost 3 bases and 4 bases respectively, with 12 bases between them. The germline V gene encodes CDR1 SGHAT and CDR2 FQNNGV. The CDR3 extends over 14 amino acids.

The sequenced sample consisted of CD4+ T cells from PBMCs. This receptor was taken from a human donor with multiple sclerosis. V usage is TRBV11-2 and J usage is TRBJ1-2; D is unresolved. CDR3 coding DNA: TGTGCCAGCAGCTTGGACGGAACCCGCTATGGCTACACCTTC. As protein: CASSLDGTRYGYTF.